These 2 T cell receptor beta chains were sequenced from one sample in a study of beta chain features in type 1 diabetes. Expressed TCRB transcripts got sequenced, as all isolated RNA was reverse transcribed. Sequencing used immunoSEQ multiplex PCR; TCRdb keeps in-frame clones, though not all of them. Of 200,000 to 250,000 clones in the sample, approximately 10% were seen once. The source material was central memory CD4+ T cells from blood. The receptors come from a man between 18 and 35 years old in good health.

The chain recombines TRBV25-1 with TRBJ2-7; D uncertain. The CDR3 covers 12 residues. Germline lookup yields CDR1 MGHDK and CDR2 SYGVNS. V lost 1 base to trimming and J lost 4 bases, with 5 bases between them. CDR3 DNA sequence: TGTGCCAGCAGTGAATTGGTGTACGAGCAGTACTTC. This translates into CASSELVYEQYF.

V gene TRBV29-1 combines with J gene TRBJ2-3; D call uncertain. The CDR3 has 14 residues. V shed 1 base and J shed 0 bases, with 8 bases lying between them. Germline V gene lookup returns CDR1 SQVTM and CDR2 ANQGSEA. This CDR3 reads CSVEGGPSTDTQYF. The DNA of the CDR3 is TGCAGCGTTGAAGGGGGTCCTAGCACAGATACGCAGTATTTT.